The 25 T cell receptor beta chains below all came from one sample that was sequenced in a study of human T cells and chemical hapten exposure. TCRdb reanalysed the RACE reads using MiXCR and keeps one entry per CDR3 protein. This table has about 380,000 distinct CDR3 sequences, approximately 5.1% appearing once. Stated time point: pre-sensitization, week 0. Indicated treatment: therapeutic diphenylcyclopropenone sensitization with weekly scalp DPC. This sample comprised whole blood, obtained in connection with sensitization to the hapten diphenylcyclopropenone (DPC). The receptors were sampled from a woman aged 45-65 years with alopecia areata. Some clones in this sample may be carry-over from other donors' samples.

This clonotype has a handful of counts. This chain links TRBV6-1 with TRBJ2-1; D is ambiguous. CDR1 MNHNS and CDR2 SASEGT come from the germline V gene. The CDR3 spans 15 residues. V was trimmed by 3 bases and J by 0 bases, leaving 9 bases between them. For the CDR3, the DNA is TGTGCCAGCAGTGAGCTGCGAAGCTCCTACAATGAGCAGTTCTTC. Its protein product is CASSELRSSYNEQFF.

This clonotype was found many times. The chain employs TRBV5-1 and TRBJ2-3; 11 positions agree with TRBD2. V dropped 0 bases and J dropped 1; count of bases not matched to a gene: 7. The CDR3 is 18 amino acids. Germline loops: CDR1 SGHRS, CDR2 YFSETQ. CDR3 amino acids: CASSLAPSGGRGTDTQYF. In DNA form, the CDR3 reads TGCGCCAGCAGCTTGGCCCCTAGCGGGGGGCGGGGCACAGATACGCAGTATTTT.

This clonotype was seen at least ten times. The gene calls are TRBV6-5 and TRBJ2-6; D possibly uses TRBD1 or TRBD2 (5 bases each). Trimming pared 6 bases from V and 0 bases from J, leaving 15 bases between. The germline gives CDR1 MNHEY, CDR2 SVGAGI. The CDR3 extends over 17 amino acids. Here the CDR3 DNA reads TGTGCCAGCAGGCCCCAGGGAGTAACCTCTGGGGCCAACGTCCTGACTTTC. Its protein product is CASRPQGVTSGANVLTF.

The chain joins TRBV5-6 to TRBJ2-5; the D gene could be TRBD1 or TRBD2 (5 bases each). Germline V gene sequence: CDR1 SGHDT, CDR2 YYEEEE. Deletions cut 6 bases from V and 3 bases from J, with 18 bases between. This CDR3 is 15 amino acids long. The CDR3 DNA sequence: TGTGCCAGCAAGACGAGAGGGACGGGCGAAGAGACCCAGTACTTC. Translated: CASKTRGTGEETQYF.

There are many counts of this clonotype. CDR3 nucleotides: TGTGCCAGCTCACCGTACTCATCTCAAGAGACCCAGTACTTC. The encoded protein is CASSPYSSQETQYF. The chain is built from TRBV18 and TRBJ2-5, with D hard to call. Trimming cost V 3 bases and J 2 bases, with 10 bases left between them. From germline, CDR1 is KGHSH and CDR2 LQKENI. The CDR3 spans 14 residues.

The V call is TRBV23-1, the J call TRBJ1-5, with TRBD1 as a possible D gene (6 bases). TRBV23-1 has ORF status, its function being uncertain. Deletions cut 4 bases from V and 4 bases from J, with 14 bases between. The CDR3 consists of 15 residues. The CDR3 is CASSPQGSANQPQHF. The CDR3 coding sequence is TGCGCCAGCAGTCCACAGGGTTCGGCAAATCAGCCCCAGCATTTT.

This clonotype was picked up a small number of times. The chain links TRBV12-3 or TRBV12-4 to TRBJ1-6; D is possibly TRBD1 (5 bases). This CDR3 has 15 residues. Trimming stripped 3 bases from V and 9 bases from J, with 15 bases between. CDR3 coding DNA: TGTGCCAGCAGTTTCTTCTCCAGGGATACTTCACCCCTCCACTTT. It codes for CASSFFSRDTSPLHF.

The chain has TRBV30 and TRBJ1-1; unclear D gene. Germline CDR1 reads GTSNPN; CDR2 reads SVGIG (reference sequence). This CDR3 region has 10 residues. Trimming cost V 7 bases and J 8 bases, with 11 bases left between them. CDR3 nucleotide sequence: TGTGCCTTGGTCCGGGTAGAAGCTTTCTTT. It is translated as CALVRVEAFF.

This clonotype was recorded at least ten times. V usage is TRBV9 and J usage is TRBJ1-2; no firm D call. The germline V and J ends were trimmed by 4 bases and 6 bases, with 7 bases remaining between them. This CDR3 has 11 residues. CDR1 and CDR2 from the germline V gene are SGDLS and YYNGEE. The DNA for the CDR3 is TGTGCCAGCAGCTCCAGAGATGGCTACACCTTC. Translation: CASSSRDGYTF.

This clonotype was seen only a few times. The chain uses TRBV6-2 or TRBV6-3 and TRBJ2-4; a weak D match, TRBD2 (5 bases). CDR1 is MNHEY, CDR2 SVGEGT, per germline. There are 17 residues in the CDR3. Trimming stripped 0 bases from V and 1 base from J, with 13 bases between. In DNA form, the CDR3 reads TGTGCCAGCAGTTACTCGTCACAGCGGAAGGCCAAAAACATTCAGTACTTC. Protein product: CASSYSSQRKAKNIQYF.

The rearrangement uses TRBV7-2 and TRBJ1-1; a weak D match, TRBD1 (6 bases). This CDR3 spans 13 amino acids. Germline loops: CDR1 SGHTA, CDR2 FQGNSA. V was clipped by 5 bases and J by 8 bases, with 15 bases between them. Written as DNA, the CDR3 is TGTGCCAGCAGCGGATTGGACAGCCAAGAAGCTTTCTTT. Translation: CASSGLDSQEAFF.

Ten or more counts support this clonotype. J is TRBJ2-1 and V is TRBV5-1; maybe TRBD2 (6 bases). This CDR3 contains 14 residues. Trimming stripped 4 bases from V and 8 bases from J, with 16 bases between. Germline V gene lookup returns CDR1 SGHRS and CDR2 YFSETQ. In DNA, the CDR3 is TGCGCCAGCAGCCCAGCGGGCCTGGGAGATGAGCAGTTCTTC. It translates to CASSPAGLGDEQFF.

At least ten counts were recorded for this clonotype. This CDR3 is CASSEMKIAGGPVTDTQYF. CDR3 nucleotide sequence: TGTGCCAGCAGCGAAATGAAGATAGCGGGGGGGCCGGTCACAGATACGCAGTATTTT. The V and J genes are TRBV5-5 and TRBJ2-3; 11 bases agree with TRBD2. This CDR3 has 19 residues. V lost 4 bases and J lost 2; bases outside the gene matches: 15. The V gene's germline CDR1 is SGHKS and CDR2 YYEKEE (reference sequence).

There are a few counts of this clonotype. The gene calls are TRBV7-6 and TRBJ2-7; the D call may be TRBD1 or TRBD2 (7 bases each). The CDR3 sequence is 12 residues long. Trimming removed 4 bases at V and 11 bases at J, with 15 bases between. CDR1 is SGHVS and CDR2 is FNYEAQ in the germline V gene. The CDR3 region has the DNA TGTGCCAGCAGCTCAGGGGGGGAGAATGAGTACTTC. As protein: CASSSGGENEYF.

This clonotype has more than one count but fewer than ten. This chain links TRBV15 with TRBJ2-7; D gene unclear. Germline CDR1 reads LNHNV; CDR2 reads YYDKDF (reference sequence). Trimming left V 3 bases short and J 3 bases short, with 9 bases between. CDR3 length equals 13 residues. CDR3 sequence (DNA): TGTGCCACCAGCAGCAGACTGGACTACGAGCAGTACTTC. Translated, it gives CATSSRLDYEQYF.

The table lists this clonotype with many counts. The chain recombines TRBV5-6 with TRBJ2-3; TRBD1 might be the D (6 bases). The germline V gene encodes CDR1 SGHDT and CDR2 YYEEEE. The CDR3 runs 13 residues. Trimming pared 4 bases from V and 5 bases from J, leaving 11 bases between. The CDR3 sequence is CASSPDSGDTQYF. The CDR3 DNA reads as TGTGCCAGCAGCCCGGACAGCGGAGATACGCAGTATTTT.

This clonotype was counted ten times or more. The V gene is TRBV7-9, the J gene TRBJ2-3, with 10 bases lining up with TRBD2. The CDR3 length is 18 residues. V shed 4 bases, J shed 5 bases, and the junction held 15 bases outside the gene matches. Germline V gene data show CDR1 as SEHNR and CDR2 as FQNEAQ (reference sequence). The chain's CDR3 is CASSWVSLTSGTGDTQYF. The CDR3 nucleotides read TGTGCCAGCAGCTGGGTCTCCTTAACTAGCGGGACGGGAGATACGCAGTATTTT.

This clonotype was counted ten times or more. The CDR3 is CASSTRLRNSYEQYF. The CDR3 DNA sequence: TGTGCCAGCAGTACCCGCCTGCGAAACTCCTACGAGCAGTACTTC. The J gene is TRBJ2-7, the V gene TRBV12-3 or TRBV12-4, with unresolved D. The CDR3 is made up of 15 amino acids. V was pared by 5 bases and J by 0 bases, with 14 bases between.

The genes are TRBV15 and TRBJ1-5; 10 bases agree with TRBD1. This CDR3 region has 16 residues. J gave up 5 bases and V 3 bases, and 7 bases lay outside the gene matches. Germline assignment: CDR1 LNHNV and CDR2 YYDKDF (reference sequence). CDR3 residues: CATSSRTGGGDQPQHF. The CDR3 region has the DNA TGTGCCACCAGCAGCCGGACAGGGGGAGGAGATCAGCCCCAGCATTTT.

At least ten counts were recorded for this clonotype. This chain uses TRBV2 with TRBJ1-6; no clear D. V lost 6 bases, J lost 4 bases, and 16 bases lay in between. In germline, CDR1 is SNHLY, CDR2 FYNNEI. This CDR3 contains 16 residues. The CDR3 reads CASRSTPPRYNSPLHF. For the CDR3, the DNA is TGTGCCAGCAGATCGACACCTCCTCGGTATAATTCACCCCTCCACTTT.

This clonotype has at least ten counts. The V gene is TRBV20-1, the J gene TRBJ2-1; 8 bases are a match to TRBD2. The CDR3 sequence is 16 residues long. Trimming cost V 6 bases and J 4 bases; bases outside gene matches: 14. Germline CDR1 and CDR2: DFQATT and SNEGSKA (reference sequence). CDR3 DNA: TGCAGTGCCGGCTGGTGGGGAGCGGGGGAATACAATGAGCAGTTCTTC. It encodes CSAGWWGAGEYNEQFF.

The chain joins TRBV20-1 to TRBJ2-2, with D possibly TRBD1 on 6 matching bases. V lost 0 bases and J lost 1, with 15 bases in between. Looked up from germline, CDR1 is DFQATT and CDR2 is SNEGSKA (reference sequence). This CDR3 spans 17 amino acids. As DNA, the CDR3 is TGCAGTGCTAGAGATACAAGGAACAGGGTGAACACCGGGGAGCTGTTTTTT. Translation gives CSARDTRNRVNTGELFF.

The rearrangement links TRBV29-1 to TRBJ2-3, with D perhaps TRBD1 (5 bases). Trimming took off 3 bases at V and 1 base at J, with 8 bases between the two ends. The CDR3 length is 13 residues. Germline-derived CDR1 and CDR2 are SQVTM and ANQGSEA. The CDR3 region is CSVDVGRTDTQYF. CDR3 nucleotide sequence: TGCAGCGTTGATGTGGGGCGCACAGATACGCAGTATTTT.

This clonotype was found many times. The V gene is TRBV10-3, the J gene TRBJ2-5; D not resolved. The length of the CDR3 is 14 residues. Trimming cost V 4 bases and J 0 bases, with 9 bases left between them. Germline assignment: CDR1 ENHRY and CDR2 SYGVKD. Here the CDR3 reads CAISASLNQETQYF. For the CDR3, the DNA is TGTGCCATCAGTGCGTCACTAAACCAAGAGACCCAGTACTTC.

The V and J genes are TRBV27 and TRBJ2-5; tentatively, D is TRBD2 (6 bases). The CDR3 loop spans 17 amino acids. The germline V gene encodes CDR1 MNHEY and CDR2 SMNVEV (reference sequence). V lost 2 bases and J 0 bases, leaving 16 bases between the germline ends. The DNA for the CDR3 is TGTGCCAGCAGTTTAATTGTAGCGGAGGGATACCAAGAGACCCAGTACTTC. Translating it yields CASSLIVAEGYQETQYF.